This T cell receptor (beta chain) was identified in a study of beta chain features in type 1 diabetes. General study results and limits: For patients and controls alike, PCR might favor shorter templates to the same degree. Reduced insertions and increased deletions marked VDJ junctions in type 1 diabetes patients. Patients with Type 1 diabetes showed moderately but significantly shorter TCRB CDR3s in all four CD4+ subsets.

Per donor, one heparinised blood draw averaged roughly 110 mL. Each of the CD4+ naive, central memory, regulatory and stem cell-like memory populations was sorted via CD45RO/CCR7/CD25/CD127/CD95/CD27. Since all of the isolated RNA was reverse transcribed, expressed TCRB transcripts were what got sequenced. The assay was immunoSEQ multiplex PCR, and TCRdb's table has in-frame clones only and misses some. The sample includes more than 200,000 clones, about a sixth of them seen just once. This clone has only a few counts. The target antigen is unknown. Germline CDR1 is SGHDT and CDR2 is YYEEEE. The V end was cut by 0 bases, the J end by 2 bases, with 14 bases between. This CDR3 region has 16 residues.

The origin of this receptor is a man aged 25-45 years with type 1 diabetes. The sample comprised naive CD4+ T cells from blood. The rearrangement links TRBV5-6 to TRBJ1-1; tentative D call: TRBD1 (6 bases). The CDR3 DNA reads TGTGCCAGCAGCTTGGCCCCGGACAGAGCAAACACTGAAGCTTTCTTT. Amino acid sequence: CASSLAPDRANTEAFF.